The clone carrying this T cell receptor beta chain was observed a single time. These data originate in a study of T cell changes during pregnancy in multiple sclerosis. CDR1 and CDR2 (germline): SEHNR, FQNEAQ (reference sequence). This CDR3 region has 15 residues. V lost 1 base to trimming and J lost 4 bases; unmatched junction nucleotides: 1. Sequenced by immunoSEQ multiplex PCR; TCRdb stores in-frame clones only, minus some. The table has approximately 49,000 clones, roughly 92% seen once. The gene calls are TRBV7-9 and TRBJ2-2; 9 positions agree with TRBD1. The receptor comes from a female donor with multiple sclerosis, enrolled in a pregnancy study. Sequenced material: peripheral blood, taken after pregnancy. CDR3 sequence: CASSLGTGVTGELFF. CDR3 nucleotides: TGTGCCAGCAGCTTAGGGACAGGGGTCACCGGGGAGCTGTTTTTT.